This T cell receptor beta chain was sequenced for a study of T cells in Graves' hyperthyroidism and ophthalmopathy (dated by TCRdb to between 2018 and 2020). Notes on the research overall: Peripheral blood samples were taken at the time of initial diagnosis, prior to any treatment. To identify TCR V-J signatures that set the groups apart, the researchers used a discovery cohort of 90 to 100 patients, made up of 40 to 45 with Graves' ophthalmopathy and some 58 with stable Graves' hyperthyroidism. Prospective prediction of ophthalmopathy was tested in an independent validation cohort consisting of roughly 19 hyperthyroidism patients and about 17 patients who later progressed to ophthalmopathy. The roughly 91 discovery patients were randomly divided into training and test sets at a 7:3 ratio. Thyroid tissue and blood T-cell repertoires from six Graves' hyperthyroidism patients were also compared in the study. Following sampling, methimazole starting at 30 mg daily was given to hyperthyroidism patients, and high-dose intravenous methylprednisolone was given to ophthalmopathy patients. TCR Vbeta CDR3 sequencing of some 140 peripheral blood samples (more than 40 ophthalmopathy, 75 to 80 hyperthyroidism and roughly 17 progressor patients) is reported in the paper.

Trimming takes 2 bases from V and 4 bases from J, and the germline ends sit 12 bases apart. The CDR3 runs 14 residues from the cysteine to the phenylalanine. The sequence is cut down to CDR3 DNA, 42 bases in frame from base 1. Reading the germline V gene gives CDR1 KGHSH and CDR2 LQKENI. On the study overall, not on this receptor specifically: Most expanded thyroid clonotypes (frequency above 0.001) were also detected in blood, suggesting blood repertoires may reflect thyroid immune responses. In validation, the model predicted progression to ophthalmopathy with approximately 69% sensitivity and around 72% specificity, a median of 6.5 months before onset. Sample size was not statistically predetermined, and blinding of investigators to group allocation was not performed. A model built on a 13 V-J signature distinguished ophthalmopathy from stable hyperthyroidism, reaching approximately 89% sensitivity and around 82% specificity in cross-validation and 80%/75% in testing.

The hyperthyroidism patients were between 18 and 65 years old and newly diagnosed, with a disease duration of less than 2 months. Exclusion was applied to patients with uncontrolled infections, other autoimmune diseases, pregnancy or lactation. Clinical symptoms, serum thyroxine and TRAb, thyroid ultrasound, and orbital computed tomography formed the basis for the diagnoses. Blood from progressor patients was drawn when they were first diagnosed with hyperthyroidism, before any ophthalmopathy symptoms appeared. PBMCs were isolated from roughly 10 ml of fresh peripheral blood by Ficoll-Paque density gradient centrifugation. Progressor patients were initially diagnosed with Graves' hyperthyroidism and developed ophthalmopathy during follow-up. Total RNA was extracted with Trizol reagent, and quality was checked on an Agilent 2100 Bioanalyzer. This clonotype was found many times. The clone's antigen remains unknown. No base-level quality is on record; no much larger clone is a single base apart.

The TCR beta CDR3 regions were amplified from the RNA transcripts. The TCR CDR3 was subjected to a first round of RT-PCR using the HTBI primer set and the Qiagen OneStep RT-PCR kit. Libraries were constructed in a second round of multiplex PCR, after which size selection and purification were carried out. Libraries were sequenced paired-end with 100 bp reads on an Illumina HiSeq2000. In the paper's pipeline: SOAPnuke was used to process the raw data, with reads discarded if the reads contained adapters or uncalled bases, had a mean Phred below 15, or lacked an exact constant-primer or identifier match. COPE v1.2.5 was used to merge the high-quality paired reads, and each unique nucleotide sequence was defined as a clonotype. MiTCR v1.1 was used to align the clonotypes against IMGT TRBV, TRBD and TRBJ reference segments. Analysis was restricted to V-J combinations with a frequency above 0.0001, which covered 99.2% of repertoires. The TCS score was defined as the ratio of F50 (clonal expansion) to E x V (chaos), calculated using BLOSUM62-based TCRdist between CDR3 peptides within each V-J. Welch's t-statistics and random forest reduced 514 V-J features to about 12, which were used in a naive Bayes classifier (R e1071). Using fastp trimming at Q25 and MiXCR clonotype assembly, TCRdb reanalyzed the public sequencing data and kept in-frame beta chains. Rows with a matching CDR3 protein are joined into one entry that keeps the most common DNA and genes. TCRdb, not the original authors, processed these V and J calls. This sample is represented by approximately 720,000 distinct CDR3 sequences; around 20% of them were singletons. The biggest ten clones account for approximately 15% of the sample.

Sequenced: blood. The chain couples TRBV18 to TRBJ2-7, with no reliable assignment of the D segment. The clonotype originates from a woman aged 50 to 60 with Graves' hyperthyroidism that later progressed to Graves' ophthalmopathy. The DNA is TGTGCCAGCTCACCAAGTGGACCTGAGTACGAGCAGTACTTC. It translates as CASSPSGPEYEQYF. The full variable domain, completed from the reference TRBV18 and TRBJ2-7 proteins outside the CDR3, reads NAGVMQNPRHLVRRRGQEARLRCSPMKGHSHVYWYRQLPEEGLKFMVYLQKENIIDESGMPKERFSAEFPKEGPSILRIQQVVRGDSAAYFCASSPSGPEYEQYFGPGTRLTVT.